This TCR beta chain was recovered during a study of blood T cell repertoires in COVID-19. This CDR3 is 15 amino acids long. Germline V gene data show CDR1 as KGHSH and CDR2 as LQKENI. Trimming cost V 4 bases and J 0 bases; bases outside gene matches: 5. As originally analysed: Nucleated cell counts were estimated from reference gene primer amplification. The table came from immunoSEQ multiplex PCR; TCRdb's copy has only in-frame clones and leaves some out. For V, J and clone size, that table is used; D and trimming come from the DNA. Among around 320,000 clones, around 92% were seen once, and the ten largest hold 2.9%.

The rearrangement joins TRBV18 to TRBJ2-7; TRBD1 aligns across 8 bases. Sequenced sample: PBMCs or T cells enriched from blood (not recorded which). This TCR came from a woman between 50 and 59 years old who had been exposed to COVID-19. CDR3 nucleotides: TGTGCCAGCTCACGACGGGACAGGAGCTCCTACGAGCAGTACTTC. This gives the protein CASSRRDRSSYEQYF. Drawing the rest from reference TRBV18 and TRBJ2-7, the complete variable domain is NAGVMQNPRHLVRRRGQEARLRCSPMKGHSHVYWYRQLPEEGLKFMVYLQKENIIDESGMPKERFSAEFPKEGPSILRIQQVVRGDSAAYFCASSRRDRSSYEQYFGPGTRLTVT.